This T cell receptor beta chain was sequenced for a study of vaccination effects on CD4 cells after COVID-19. Study in general: BNT162b2 vaccine or mRNA-1273 vaccine was given to participants in two doses.

Concerning this clone itself: Its antigen is unknown.

Using viral peptide pools, the ViraFEST assay grew out antigen-specific CD4+ T cells prior to sequencing. Culture lasted about nine days before CD4+ T cell isolation. By PCR, the person was confirmed to have had SARS-CoV-2 infection between March and December 2020. After about 2 million PBMC were placed in each well, they were cultured with approximately 10 IU/ml IL-2 and around 10 ug/ml peptides. TCRdb's table, derived via immunoSEQ multiplex PCR, lists solely in-frame clones and lacks some. Counted here are tens of thousands of clones, over 70% occurring once; the ten biggest clones make up 35% to 40%. CDR1 SGHRS and CDR2 YFSETQ come from the germline V gene. The CDR3 has 16 amino acids. Losses at the gene ends were 0 bases for V and 7 bases for J; bases not matched to a gene: 7.

Sequenced material: CD4+ T cells from PBMCs cultured with a peptide pool, taken before COVID-19 vaccination. V usage is TRBV5-1 and J usage is TRBJ2-1; 10 positions match TRBD2. The origin of this receptor is a human donor who had a prior SARS-CoV-2 infection. CDR3 DNA: TGCGCCAGCAGCTTGGCCTGGACTAGCGGAAGTAATGAGCAGTTCTTC. This sequence encodes CASSLAWTSGSNEQFF.